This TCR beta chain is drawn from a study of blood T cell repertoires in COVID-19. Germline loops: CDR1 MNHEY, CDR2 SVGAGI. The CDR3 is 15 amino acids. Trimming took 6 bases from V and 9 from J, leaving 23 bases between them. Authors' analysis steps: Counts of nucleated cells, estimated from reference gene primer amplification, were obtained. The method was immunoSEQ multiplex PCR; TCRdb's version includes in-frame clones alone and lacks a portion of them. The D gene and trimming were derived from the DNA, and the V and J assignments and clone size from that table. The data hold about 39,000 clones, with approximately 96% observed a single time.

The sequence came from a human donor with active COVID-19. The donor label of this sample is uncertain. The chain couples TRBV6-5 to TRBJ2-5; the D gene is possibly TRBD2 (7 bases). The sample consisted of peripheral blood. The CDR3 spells CASSIQGMGGRAQYF. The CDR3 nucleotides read TGTGCCAGCAGCATACAGGGTATGGGGGGGAGGGCCCAGTACTTC.